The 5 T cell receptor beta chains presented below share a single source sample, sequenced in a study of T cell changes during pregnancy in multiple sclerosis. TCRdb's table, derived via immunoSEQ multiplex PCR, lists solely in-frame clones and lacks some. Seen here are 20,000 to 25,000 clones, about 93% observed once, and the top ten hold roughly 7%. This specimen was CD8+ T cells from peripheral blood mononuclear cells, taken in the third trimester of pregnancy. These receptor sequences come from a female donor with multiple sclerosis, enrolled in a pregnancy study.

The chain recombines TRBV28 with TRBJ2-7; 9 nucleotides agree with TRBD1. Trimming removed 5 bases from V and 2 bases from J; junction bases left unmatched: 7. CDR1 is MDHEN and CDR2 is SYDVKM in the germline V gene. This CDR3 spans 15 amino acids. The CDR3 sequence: CASSITGGAPYEQYF. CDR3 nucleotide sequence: TGTGCCAGCAGTATTACAGGGGGCGCCCCCTACGAGCAGTACTTC.

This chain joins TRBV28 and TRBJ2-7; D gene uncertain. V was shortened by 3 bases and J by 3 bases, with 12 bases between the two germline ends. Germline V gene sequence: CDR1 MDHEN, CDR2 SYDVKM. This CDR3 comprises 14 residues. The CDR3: CASSFSQELYEQYF. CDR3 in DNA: TGTGCCAGCAGTTTTAGTCAGGAACTCTACGAGCAGTACTTC.

The chain's CDR3 is CASSLHGSPEQYF. CDR3 DNA sequence: TGTGCCAGCAGTCTCCACGGGAGCCCCGAGCAGTACTTC. The chain links TRBV28 to TRBJ2-7; D perhaps matches TRBD2 (6 bases). Looked up from germline, CDR1 is MDHEN and CDR2 is SYDVKM. The germline V and J ends were trimmed by 5 bases and 6 bases, with 14 bases remaining between them. This CDR3 contains 13 residues. Full variable domain (missing parts from reference TRBV28 and TRBJ2-7): DVKVTQSSRYLVKRTGEKVFLECVQDMDHENMFWYRQDPGLGLRLIYFSYDVKMKEKGDIPEGYSVSREKKERFSLILESASTNQTSMYLCASSLHGSPEQYFGPGTRLTVT.

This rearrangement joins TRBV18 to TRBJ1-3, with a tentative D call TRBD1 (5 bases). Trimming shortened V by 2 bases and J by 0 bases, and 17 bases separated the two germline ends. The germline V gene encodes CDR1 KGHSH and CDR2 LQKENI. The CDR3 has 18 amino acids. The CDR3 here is CASSPEDIRDSSGNTIYF. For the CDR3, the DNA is TGTGCCAGCTCACCAGAGGACATACGAGATTCCTCTGGAAACACCATATATTTT.

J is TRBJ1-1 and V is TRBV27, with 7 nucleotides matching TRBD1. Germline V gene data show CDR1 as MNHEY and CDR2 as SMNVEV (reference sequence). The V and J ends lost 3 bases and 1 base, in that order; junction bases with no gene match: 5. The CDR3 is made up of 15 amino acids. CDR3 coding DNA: TGTGCCAGCAGTTTGTCCGGGACAGCGAACACTGAAGCTTTCTTT. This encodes CASSLSGTANTEAFF.